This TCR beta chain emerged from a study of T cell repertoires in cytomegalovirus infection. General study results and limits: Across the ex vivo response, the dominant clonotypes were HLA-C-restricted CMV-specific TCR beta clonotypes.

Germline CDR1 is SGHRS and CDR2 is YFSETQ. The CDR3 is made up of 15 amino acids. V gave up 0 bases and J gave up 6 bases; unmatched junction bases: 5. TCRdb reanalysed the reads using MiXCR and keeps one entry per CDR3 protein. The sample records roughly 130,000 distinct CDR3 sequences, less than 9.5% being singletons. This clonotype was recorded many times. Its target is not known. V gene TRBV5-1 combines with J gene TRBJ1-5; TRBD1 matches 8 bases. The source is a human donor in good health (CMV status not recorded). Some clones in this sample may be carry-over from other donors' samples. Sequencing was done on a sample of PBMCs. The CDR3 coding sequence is TGCGCCAGCAGCTTGGAAACAGGGGGTAGTCAGCCCCAGCATTTT. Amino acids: CASSLETGGSQPQHF.